One sample yielded the 20 T cell receptor beta chains listed below, sequenced in a study of blood T cell repertoires in COVID-19. Assay: immunoSEQ multiplex PCR; the TCRdb copy retains only in-frame clones and omits some. The sample lists over 120,000 clones, about 92% occurring once. Input material: peripheral blood. The receptors originated from a human donor in a cohort sampled during active COVID-19.

This clone was detected a few times. The chain is built from TRBV10-1 and TRBJ2-1; the D is unclear. CDR1 and CDR2 from the germline V gene are WNHNN and SYGVQD (reference sequence). The length of the CDR3 is 16 residues. Trimming cost V 6 bases and J 0 bases, with 15 bases left between them. CDR3 in amino acids: CASSIRQTSSYNEQFF. As DNA, the CDR3 is TGCGCCAGCAGCATCCGTCAGACAAGCTCCTACAATGAGCAGTTCTTC.

This clone was detected only a few times. The gene calls are TRBV5-6 and TRBJ2-5, with 8 bases fitting TRBD2. There are 13 residues in the CDR3. V lost 0 bases, J lost 5 bases, and 0 bases stayed unmatched. Germline V gene sequence: CDR1 SGHDT, CDR2 YYEEEE. CDR3 amino acids: CASSLASGETQYF. The CDR3 DNA is TGTGCCAGCAGCTTGGCTAGCGGGGAGACCCAGTACTTC.

The rearrangement links TRBV7-9 to TRBJ2-7; perhaps TRBD1 as D (5 bases). The CDR3 length is 15 residues. V was shortened by 1 base and J by 2 bases, with 12 bases between the two germline ends. CDR1 is SEHNR, CDR2 FQNEAQ, per germline (reference sequence). The CDR3 nucleotides read TGTGCCAGCAGCTTAGTAGGCCAGGGCCCCTACGAGCAGTACTTC. Encoded protein: CASSLVGQGPYEQYF.

The chain is built from TRBV2 and TRBJ1-3; D perhaps matches TRBD1 (6 bases). Looked up from germline, CDR1 is SNHLY and CDR2 is FYNNEI. The V gene lost 3 bases and the J gene lost 2 bases, with 14 bases spanning the gap. This CDR3 contains 16 residues. CDR3 amino acids: CASSDWGEGAGNTIYF. The CDR3 nucleotides read TGTGCCAGCAGTGATTGGGGAGAGGGGGCTGGAAACACCATATATTTT.

The J gene is TRBJ2-5, the V gene TRBV7-8; possible D gene TRBD2, 5 bases. The ends were cut back, 3 bases at V and 4 bases at J, with 12 bases in the middle. There are 14 residues in the CDR3. Germline assignment: CDR1 SGHVS and CDR2 FQNEAQ. In nucleotides, the CDR3 is TGTGCCAGCAGCTTTATTGTCGCGGGAGAGACCCAGTACTTC. Its protein product is CASSFIVAGETQYF.

V is TRBV5-1 and J is TRBJ1-2; 11 bases line up with TRBD1. J lost 8 bases, V lost 0 bases, and 6 bases had no gene match. The CDR3 covers 15 residues. The germline CDR1 and CDR2 sequences are SGHRS and YFSETQ. Written as DNA, the CDR3 is TGCGCCAGCAGCTTGGCCGGACAGGGGGCGGGGGGCTACACCTTC. Protein product: CASSLAGQGAGGYTF.

This clone was counted only a few times. CDR3 loop: CSVGKELNTEAFF. The CDR3 DNA follows: TGCAGCGTTGGAAAGGAGTTGAACACTGAAGCTTTCTTT. The genes are TRBV29-1 and TRBJ1-1; the D is unclear. This CDR3 contains 13 residues. Trimming took off 4 bases at V and 0 bases at J, with 9 bases between the two ends. Germline V gene lookup returns CDR1 SQVTM and CDR2 ANQGSEA.

This clone has just one count. This CDR3 reads CASSERRGTYEQYF. DNA for the CDR3: TGTGCCAGCAGTGAAAGGCGGGGGACCTACGAGCAGTACTTC. The chain joins TRBV2 to TRBJ2-7; 7 nucleotides match TRBD2. Germline V gene lookup returns CDR1 SNHLY and CDR2 FYNNEI. The CDR3 spans 14 residues. V lost 2 bases to trimming and J lost 2 bases; unmatched junction nucleotides: 3.

This chain links TRBV29-1 with TRBJ2-7, with 12 bases identical to TRBD1. The germline CDR1 and CDR2 sequences are SQVTM and ANQGSEA. Losses at the gene ends were 5 bases for V and 5 bases for J; bases not matched to a gene: 7. CDR3 length equals 14 residues. The CDR3 DNA is TGCAGCGTTTTAGGGACAGGGGGCATCAACGAGCAGTACTTC. Its translation is CSVLGTGGINEQYF.

On this clone: Other nucleotide sequences from this sample produce the same CDR3. CDR3 sequence reads: CASSEDRGRDTQYF. The CDR3 DNA follows: TGTGCCAGCAGTGAGGACAGGGGAAGAGATACGCAGTATTTT. J is TRBJ2-3 and V is TRBV2, with TRBD1 matching 9 bases. The CDR3 loop spans 14 amino acids. J was trimmed by 5 bases and V by 3 bases; bases with no gene match: 3. Germline lookup yields CDR1 SNHLY and CDR2 FYNNEI.

The chain recombines TRBV12-3 or TRBV12-4 with TRBJ2-1; D is possibly TRBD2 (5 bases). CDR3 length: 13 residues. The V and J ends lost 1 base and 6 bases respectively, with 7 bases between them. DNA for the CDR3: TGTGCCAGCAGTTTAGGAGGGATCAATGAGCAGTTCTTC. Encoded protein: CASSLGGINEQFF.

The chain is built from TRBV5-8 and TRBJ2-7, with 9 bases fitting TRBD1. The V segment lost 1 base and the J segment 4 bases; nucleotides outside the gene matches: 3. The CDR3 has 14 residues. CDR1 and CDR2 from the germline V gene are SGHTS and YDEGEE. DNA for the CDR3: TGTGCCAGCAGCTTGTGGACAGGGGTTTACGAGCAGTACTTC. Translation: CASSLWTGVYEQYF.

This chain uses TRBV29-1 with TRBJ2-2; TRBD1 agrees at 8 bases. The CDR3 is 15 residues long. Germline V lookup: CDR1 SQVTM, CDR2 ANQGSEA. J was trimmed by 6 bases and V by 4 bases; bases with no gene match: 10. CDR3 coding DNA: TGCAGCGTTGCCCACTGGACAGGGATGGCCGGGGAGCTGTTTTTT. Its protein is CSVAHWTGMAGELFF.

The chain combines TRBV28 with TRBJ2-1; 8 bases map to TRBD2. V gave up 3 bases and J gave up 1 base; unmatched junction bases: 5. Germline CDR1 is MDHEN and CDR2 is SYDVKM. The CDR3 covers 16 residues. The CDR3 bases are TGTGCCAGCAGTTTGGTCGGGGGGGTATCCTACAATGAGCAGTTCTTC. It specifies CASSLVGGVSYNEQFF.

The V gene is TRBV27, the J gene TRBJ2-7; no firm D call. Germline CDR1 and CDR2: MNHEY and SMNVEV (reference sequence). V was pared by 2 bases and J by 2 bases, with 10 bases between. CDR3 length: 14 residues. CDR3 sequence (DNA): TGTGCCAGCAGTTTAGGGCCCGGAACCTACGAGCAGTACTTC. Its translation: CASSLGPGTYEQYF.

V and J are TRBV5-1 and TRBJ2-7; D is unclear. This CDR3 comprises 15 residues. From germline, CDR1 is SGHRS and CDR2 YFSETQ. Trimming removed 3 bases at V and 5 bases at J, with 18 bases between. This CDR3 is CASSYRHPGAHEQYF. The CDR3 region has the DNA TGCGCCAGCAGCTACCGCCACCCCGGAGCCCACGAGCAGTACTTC.

This chain joins TRBV7-8 and TRBJ1-4; the D is unclear. Germline CDR1 is SGHVS and CDR2 is FQNEAQ. The CDR3 loop spans 15 amino acids. Trimming left V 3 bases short and J 8 bases short, with 16 bases between. In nucleotides, the CDR3 is TGTGCCAGCAGCTTCCTCGGAGGGCCCGGGGAAAAACTGTTTTTT. It codes for CASSFLGGPGEKLFF.

The rearrangement uses TRBV2 and TRBJ2-1, with 7 bases aligning to TRBD1. The CDR3 totals 14 residues. Germline V lookup: CDR1 SNHLY, CDR2 FYNNEI. The V segment lost 8 bases and the J segment 3 bases; nucleotides outside the gene matches: 7. CDR3 in DNA: TGTGCCAGCGCAGACAGGGTCAACTACAATGAGCAGTTCTTC. This encodes CASADRVNYNEQFF.

The chain recombines TRBV5-4 with TRBJ2-7; a weak D match, TRBD1 (6 bases). V lost 3 bases and J 2 bases, leaving 9 bases between the germline ends. The V gene's germline CDR1 is SGHNT and CDR2 YYREEE (reference sequence). The CDR3 covers 13 residues. The CDR3 region is CASSYGQTYEQYF. CDR3 coding DNA: TGTGCCAGCAGCTATGGACAGACCTACGAGCAGTACTTC. The full variable domain, in which reference TRBV5-4 and TRBJ2-7 provide the parts outside the CDR3, is ETGVTQSPTHLIKTRGQQVTLRCSSQSGHNTVSWYQQALGQGPQFIFQYYREEENGRGNFPPRFSGLQFPNYSSELNVNALELDDSALYLCASSYGQTYEQYFGPGTRLTVT.

This clone occurred once. This chain uses TRBV2 with TRBJ1-1, with D perhaps matching TRBD1 (5 bases). Trimming removed 6 bases from V and 4 bases from J, with 12 bases in between. CDR3 length equals 13 residues. In germline, CDR1 is SNHLY, CDR2 FYNNEI. The CDR3 DNA is TGTGCCAGCAGGCGGGACTTCGGCACTGAAGCTTTCTTT. It yields the protein CASRRDFGTEAFF.